These 20 T cell receptor beta chains came from one sample sequenced in a study of OX40 agonist ivuxolimab in advanced cancers. Libraries were constructed by the immunoSEQ multiplex PCR assay. TCRdb took this table from immuneACCESS and kept in-frame rearrangements with V and J called. Such tables lack part of the clones; where checked against another copy, unresolved V genes explain under half of the gap, and the rest is unexplained. The sample data list roughly 90,000 clones, and more than 80% of these were observed just once. The ten largest clones represent about 8.5% of the sample. The input for sequencing was CD4+ or CD8+ T cells sorted from blood, taken in a trial of the OX40 agonist ivuxolimab. Receptors were obtained from an adult with an advanced solid tumor such as melanoma, head and neck, liver or kidney cancer.

The chain carries TRBV27 and TRBJ1-5; 7 bases map to TRBD1. Germline CDR1 and CDR2: MNHEY and SMNVEV (reference sequence). Trimming cost V 5 bases and J 5 bases; bases outside gene matches: 12. The CDR3 has 16 residues. In DNA form, the CDR3 reads TGTGCCAGCAGTCCCGTGTGGGGGCAGGGGGATCAGCCCCAGCATTTT. It codes for CASSPVWGQGDQPQHF.

CDR3 coding DNA: TGTGCCAGCAGCTTAGCCTTTGAGCAGTTCTTC. This sequence encodes CASSLAFEQFF. The chain uses TRBV7-8 and TRBJ2-1; no reliable D call. Germline V gene lookup returns CDR1 SGHVS and CDR2 FQNEAQ. The CDR3 length is 11 residues. V gave up 0 bases and J gave up 9 bases, with 3 bases separating them.

The V gene is TRBV6-5, the J gene TRBJ1-1; no clear D gene. V shed 2 bases and J shed 2 bases, with 6 bases lying between them. This CDR3 spans 13 amino acids. Looked up from germline, CDR1 is MNHEY and CDR2 is SVGAGI. The CDR3 is CASSYGFNTEAFF. For the CDR3, the DNA is TGTGCCAGCAGTTACGGCTTCAACACTGAAGCTTTCTTT.

In this sample, this clone turned up a few times. The chain is built from TRBV27 and TRBJ1-2, with unresolved D. This CDR3 is built from 13 residues. Trimming took 1 base from V and 8 from J, leaving 11 bases between them. The germline V gene encodes CDR1 MNHEY and CDR2 SMNVEV (reference sequence). CDR3 residues: CASSLLEGGGYTF. DNA for the CDR3: TGTGCCAGCAGTTTATTGGAGGGAGGAGGCTACACCTTC.

This chain connects TRBV9 to TRBJ2-7; 10 bases agree with TRBD2. The CDR3 spans 16 residues. With 2 bases clipped from V and 5 bases from J, the junction kept 10 bases outside the gene matches. Germline values: CDR1 SGDLS, CDR2 YYNGEE. In DNA form, the CDR3 reads TGTGCCAGCAGCGTTTTAGTACTAGCGGGAATCCACGAGCAGTACTTC. This translates into CASSVLVLAGIHEQYF.

The V and J genes are TRBV10-1 and TRBJ2-7, with a weak D call TRBD2 (5 bases). The CDR3 is 13 amino acids. Looked up from germline, CDR1 is WNHNN and CDR2 is SYGVQD (reference sequence). V shed 6 bases and J shed 6 bases, with 15 bases lying between them. CDR3 nucleotides: TGCGCCAGCAGCCTACTAGTATCAAGCGAGCAGTACTTC. It specifies CASSLLVSSEQYF.

This sequence joins TRBV10-3 and TRBJ2-3; 8 nucleotides align to TRBD2. The V gene's germline CDR1 is ENHRY and CDR2 SYGVKD. This CDR3 is 14 amino acids long. Trimming at V came to 8 bases and at J to 2 bases, leaving 6 bases not matched to a gene. The chain's CDR3 is CAIRGGRATDTQYF. The CDR3, as DNA: TGTGCCATCCGGGGGGGGAGGGCCACAGATACGCAGTATTTT.

V is TRBV9 and J is TRBJ2-5; 12 positions match TRBD2. V was pared by 3 bases and J by 5 bases, with 8 bases of the junction left unmatched. The CDR3 runs 16 residues. The germline V gene has CDR1 SGDLS and CDR2 YYNGEE. CDR3 coding DNA: TGTGCCAGCAGCGCCACCCCCGGACTAGCGGGGGAGACCCAGTACTTC. Its protein is CASSATPGLAGETQYF.

This clone was recorded a few times. V and J are TRBV9 and TRBJ1-2; tentatively, D is TRBD1 (5 bases). CDR3 length: 12 residues. CDR1 is SGDLS and CDR2 is YYNGEE in the germline V gene. V lost 3 bases and J lost 6, with 9 bases in between. This chain's CDR3 is CASSASGNGYTF. The CDR3 DNA is TGTGCCAGCAGCGCCTCAGGGAATGGCTACACCTTC. The full variable domain, with the rest looked up from reference TRBV9 and TRBJ1-2, is DSGVTQTPKHLITATGQRVTLRCSPRSGDLSVYWYQQSLDQGLQFLIQYYNGEERAKGNILERFSAQQFPDLHSELNLSSLELGDSALYFCASSASGNGYTFGSGTRLTVV.

J is TRBJ2-2 and V is TRBV9, with TRBD1 as a possible D gene (6 bases). The CDR3 consists of 16 residues. Germline values: CDR1 SGDLS, CDR2 YYNGEE. V was cut by 1 base and J by 0 bases, with 10 bases left in between. CDR3 nucleotide sequence: TGTGCCAGCAGCGTATGGTGGACAGCGAACACCGGGGAGCTGTTTTTT. Encoded protein: CASSVWWTANTGELFF.

The V call is TRBV7-9, the J call TRBJ2-7; 7 bases match TRBD1. The germline gives CDR1 SEHNR, CDR2 FQNEAQ (reference sequence). The CDR3 runs to 14 residues. Germline trimming cut 4 bases from V and 2 bases from J; bases unmatched to any gene: 5. The CDR3 loop is CASSSTGAAYEQYF. The CDR3 DNA reads TGTGCCAGCAGCTCAACAGGGGCCGCCTACGAGCAGTACTTC.

The chain uses TRBV5-6 and TRBJ2-2; D call uncertain. Trimming took 0 bases from V and 3 from J, leaving 0 bases between them. Germline CDR1 reads SGHDT; CDR2 reads YYEEEE. CDR3 size: 12 residues. The CDR3 nucleotides are TGTGCCAGCAGCTTGGACACCGGGGAGCTGTTTTTT. As protein: CASSLDTGELFF.

The gene calls are TRBV30 and TRBJ2-3, with a tentative D call TRBD1 (6 bases). V was trimmed by 2 bases and J by 2 bases, leaving 14 bases between them. The CDR3 has 15 amino acids. The germline gives CDR1 GTSNPN, CDR2 SVGIG (reference sequence). This CDR3 reads CAWSQWGQNTDTQYF. CDR3 DNA sequence: TGTGCCTGGAGTCAATGGGGGCAGAACACAGATACGCAGTATTTT.

V is TRBV9 and J is TRBJ2-7, with TRBD2 matching 11 bases. The CDR3 totals 17 residues. V shed 0 bases, J shed 2 bases, and the junction held 7 bases outside the gene matches. The germline V gene encodes CDR1 SGDLS and CDR2 YYNGEE. CDR3 region: CASSVESSGRLTYEQYF. The CDR3 DNA sequence: TGTGCCAGCAGCGTAGAGTCTAGCGGGAGGTTAACCTACGAGCAGTACTTC. Supplemented by reference TRBV9 and TRBJ2-7, the full variable domain reads DSGVTQTPKHLITATGQRVTLRCSPRSGDLSVYWYQQSLDQGLQFLIQYYNGEERAKGNILERFSAQQFPDLHSELNLSSLELGDSALYFCASSVESSGRLTYEQYFGPGTRLTVT.

The chain employs TRBV6-6 and TRBJ2-3, with 12 nucleotides matching TRBD2. Unmatched junction bases numbered 2, after V lost 2 bases and J lost 5 bases. This CDR3 region has 15 residues. CDR1 and CDR2 (germline): MNHNY, SVGAGI (reference sequence). This CDR3 reads CASSYLAGGGDTQYF. CDR3 sequence (DNA): TGTGCCAGCAGTTACCTAGCGGGAGGGGGAGATACGCAGTATTTT.

The V call is TRBV18, the J call TRBJ1-6; 10 nucleotides agree with TRBD1. The CDR3 loop spans 13 amino acids. From germline, CDR1 is KGHSH and CDR2 LQKENI. V lost 6 bases to trimming and J lost 8 bases; unmatched junction nucleotides: 1. The CDR3 here is CASSGTGDSPLHF. CDR3 DNA sequence: TGTGCCAGCTCCGGGACAGGGGATTCACCCCTCCACTTT.

Comments on this clone: The same CDR3 can be traced to other DNA sequences in this sample. The CDR3 DNA reads TGTGCCAGCAGTCGGACAGGGGGGAACACTGAAGCTTTCTTT. Translated: CASSRTGGNTEAFF. The chain links TRBV2 to TRBJ1-1, with 10 bases matching TRBD1. The V gene end was trimmed by 5 bases and the J gene end by 1 base; junction bases not matched to a gene: 1. This CDR3 comprises 14 residues. Germline-derived CDR1 and CDR2 are SNHLY and FYNNEI.

V and J are TRBV27 and TRBJ2-7; TRBD1 matches at 8 bases. After removal of 8 bases from V and 2 bases from J, the junction contained 8 bases not matched to a gene. Germline lookup yields CDR1 MNHEY and CDR2 SMNVEV (reference sequence). This CDR3 has 14 amino acids. CDR3 bases: TGTGCCAGCTCCTCTACAGGGGGACCCTACGAGCAGTACTTC. Protein: CASSSTGGPYEQYF.

The J gene is TRBJ1-1, the V gene TRBV29-1; D gene uncertain. Germline loops: CDR1 SQVTM, CDR2 ANQGSEA. CDR3 length: 13 residues. V was pared by 4 bases and J by 1 base, with 10 bases between. CDR3 coding DNA: TGCAGCGTTGCCAGCCTGACGAACACTGAAGCTTTCTTT. This sequence encodes CSVASLTNTEAFF.

The V and J genes are TRBV2 and TRBJ2-7, with 7 bases identical to TRBD1. Trimming took 5 bases from V and 3 from J; bases not matched to a gene: 13. The CDR3 is made up of 16 amino acids. Per the germline V gene, CDR1 is SNHLY and CDR2 is FYNNEI. This chain's CDR3 is CASSRSGTAARYEQYF. The CDR3, as DNA: TGTGCCAGCAGTCGCTCCGGGACAGCAGCGCGCTACGAGCAGTACTTC.